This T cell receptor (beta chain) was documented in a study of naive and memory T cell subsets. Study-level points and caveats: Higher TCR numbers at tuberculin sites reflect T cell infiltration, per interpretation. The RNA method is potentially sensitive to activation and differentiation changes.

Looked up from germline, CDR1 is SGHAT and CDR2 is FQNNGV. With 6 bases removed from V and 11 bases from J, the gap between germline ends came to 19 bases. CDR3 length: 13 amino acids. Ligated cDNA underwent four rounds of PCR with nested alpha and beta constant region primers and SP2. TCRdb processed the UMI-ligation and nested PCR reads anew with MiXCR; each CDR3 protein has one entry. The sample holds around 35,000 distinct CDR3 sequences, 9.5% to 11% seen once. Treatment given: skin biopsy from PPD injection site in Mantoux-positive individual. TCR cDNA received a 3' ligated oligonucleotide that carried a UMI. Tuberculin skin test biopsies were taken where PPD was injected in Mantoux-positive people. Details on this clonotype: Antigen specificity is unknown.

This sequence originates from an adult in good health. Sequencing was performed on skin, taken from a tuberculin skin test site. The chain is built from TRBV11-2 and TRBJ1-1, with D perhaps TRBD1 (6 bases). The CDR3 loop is CASRVGGGSGAFF. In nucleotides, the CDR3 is TGTGCCAGCAGAGTGGGAGGGGGGTCGGGGGCTTTCTTT. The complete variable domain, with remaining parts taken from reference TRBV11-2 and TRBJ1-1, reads EAGVAQSPRYKIIEKRQSVAFWCNPISGHATLYWYQQILGQGPKLLIQFQNNGVVDDSQLPKDRFSAERLKGVDSTLKIQPAKLEDSAVYLCASRVGGGSGAFFGQGTRLTVV.